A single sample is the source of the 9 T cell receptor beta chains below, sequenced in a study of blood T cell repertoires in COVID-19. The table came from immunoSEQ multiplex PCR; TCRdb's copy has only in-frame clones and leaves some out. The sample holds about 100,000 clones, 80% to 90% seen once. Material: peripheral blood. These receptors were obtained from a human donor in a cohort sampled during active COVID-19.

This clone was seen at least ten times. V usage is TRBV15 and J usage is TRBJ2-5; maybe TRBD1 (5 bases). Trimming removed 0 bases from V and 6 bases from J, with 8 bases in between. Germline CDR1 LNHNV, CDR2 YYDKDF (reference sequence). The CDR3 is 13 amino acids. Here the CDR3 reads CATSREAGKTQYF. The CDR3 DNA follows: TGTGCCACCAGCAGAGAGGCAGGGAAGACCCAGTACTTC.

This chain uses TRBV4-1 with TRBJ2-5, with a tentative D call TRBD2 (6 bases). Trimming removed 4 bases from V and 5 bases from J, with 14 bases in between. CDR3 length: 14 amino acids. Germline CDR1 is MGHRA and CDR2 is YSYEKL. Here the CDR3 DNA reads TGCGCCAGCAGCCGCCCGACTAGGTCGGAGACCCAGTACTTC. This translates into CASSRPTRSETQYF.

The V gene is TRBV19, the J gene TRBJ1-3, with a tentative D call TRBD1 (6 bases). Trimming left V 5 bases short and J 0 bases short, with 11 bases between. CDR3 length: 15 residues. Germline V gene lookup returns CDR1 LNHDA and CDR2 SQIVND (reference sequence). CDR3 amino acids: CASSWTDGSGNTIYF. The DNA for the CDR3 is TGTGCCAGTAGTTGGACAGACGGCTCTGGAAACACCATATATTTT.

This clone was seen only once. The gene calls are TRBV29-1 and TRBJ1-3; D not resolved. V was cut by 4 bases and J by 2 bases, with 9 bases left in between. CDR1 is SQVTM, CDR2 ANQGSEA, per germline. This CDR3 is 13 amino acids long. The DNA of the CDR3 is TGCAGCGTTGTACCCAGGACTGGAAACACCATATATTTT. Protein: CSVVPRTGNTIYF. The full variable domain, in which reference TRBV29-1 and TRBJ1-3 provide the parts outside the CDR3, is SAVISQKPSRDICQRGTSLTIQCQVDSQVTMMFWYRQQPGQSLTLIATANQGSEATYESGFVIDKFPISRPNLTFSTLTVSNMSPEDSSIYLCSVVPRTGNTIYFGEGSWLTVV.

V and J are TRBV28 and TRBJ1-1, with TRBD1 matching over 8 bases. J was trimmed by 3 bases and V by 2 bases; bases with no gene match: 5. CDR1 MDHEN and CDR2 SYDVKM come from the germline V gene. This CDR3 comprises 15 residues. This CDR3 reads CASSLHRQGYTEAFF. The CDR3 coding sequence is TGTGCCAGCAGTTTACACCGACAGGGGTACACTGAAGCTTTCTTT.

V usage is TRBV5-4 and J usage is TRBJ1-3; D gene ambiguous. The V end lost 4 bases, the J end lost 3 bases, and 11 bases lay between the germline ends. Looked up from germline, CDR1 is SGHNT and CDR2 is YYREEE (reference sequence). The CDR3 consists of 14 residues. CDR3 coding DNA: TGTGCCAGCAGCGTAAAGAGTATTGGAAACACCATATATTTT. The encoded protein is CASSVKSIGNTIYF.

The DNA for the CDR3 is TGTGCCAGTAGTATCCCCAGGGGGCAAGACACCGGGGAGCTGTTTTTT. It specifies CASSIPRGQDTGELFF. The chain combines TRBV19 with TRBJ2-2, with 8 bases lining up with TRBD1. This CDR3 region has 16 residues. Trimming cost V 3 bases and J 3 bases; bases outside gene matches: 6. From germline, CDR1 is LNHDA and CDR2 SQIVND (reference sequence).

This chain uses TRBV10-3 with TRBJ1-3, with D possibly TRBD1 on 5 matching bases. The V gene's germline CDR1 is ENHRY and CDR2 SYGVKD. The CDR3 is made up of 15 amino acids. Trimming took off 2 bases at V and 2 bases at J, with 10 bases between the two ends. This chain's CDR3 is CAISERWGAGNTIYF. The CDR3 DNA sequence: TGTGCCATCAGTGAGAGATGGGGGGCTGGAAACACCATATATTTT.

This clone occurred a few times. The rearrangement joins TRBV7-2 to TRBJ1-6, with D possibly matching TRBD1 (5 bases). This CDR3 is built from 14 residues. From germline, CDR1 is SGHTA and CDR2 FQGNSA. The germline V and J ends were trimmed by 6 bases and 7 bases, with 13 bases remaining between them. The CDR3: CASRRGGSNSPLHF. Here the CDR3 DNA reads TGTGCCAGCAGAAGGGGCGGATCCAATTCACCCCTCCACTTT.